The 13 T cell receptor beta chains below come from one sample, sequenced in a study of cytomegalovirus exposure and HLA in healthy donors (dated by TCRdb to 2017 to 2019). Libraries were prepared through the immunoSEQ multiplex PCR assay. For the multiplex PCR, a mixture combining 60 forward primers for TCR Vbeta segments and 13 reverse primers for TCR Jbeta segments was used. In its TCRdb copy, this immuneACCESS table keeps in-frame sequences only and misses some clones. Where compared with another copy, unresolved V genes explain less than half of these, and the others have no known cause. This sample has 170,000 or so clones in its table, and 78% of those were observed once. The top ten clones comprise about 3.1% of the sample. The sample taken for sequencing was PBMCs. All receptors come from a woman aged 45 to 65 in good health and CMV-seropositive.

This chain connects TRBV4-3 to TRBJ2-3; 8 bases are a match to TRBD2. The CDR3 consists of 16 residues. After removal of 2 bases from V and 2 bases from J, the junction contained 6 bases not matched to a gene. The germline CDR1 and CDR2 sequences are LGHNA and YSLEER. CDR3 protein: CASSQQTSGNTDTQYF. In DNA, the CDR3 is TGCGCCAGCAGCCAACAAACTAGCGGAAACACAGATACGCAGTATTTT.

V and J are TRBV9 and TRBJ2-1; 9 bases align to TRBD2. The CDR3 is 14 amino acids. V lost 1 base, J lost 14 bases, and 10 bases stayed unmatched. In germline, CDR1 is SGDLS, CDR2 YYNGEE. The CDR3 is CASSVQAGGRMKFF. The CDR3 DNA sequence: TGTGCCAGCAGCGTACAGGCGGGGGGGCGAATGAAGTTCTTC.

The chain combines TRBV9 with TRBJ2-1; no firm D call. V lost 4 bases, J lost 8 bases, and 16 bases lay in between. This CDR3 comprises 14 residues. The V gene's germline CDR1 is SGDLS and CDR2 YYNGEE. CDR3 coding DNA: TGTGCCAGCAGCCCCTATCTCCCCCAGGATGAGCAGTTCTTC. Its protein product is CASSPYLPQDEQFF.

The V call is TRBV9, the J call TRBJ2-1; 13 nucleotides agree with TRBD2. The CDR3 is 18 amino acids. The V gene's germline CDR1 is SGDLS and CDR2 YYNGEE. With 0 bases clipped from V and 8 bases from J, the junction kept 11 bases outside the gene matches. Here the CDR3 DNA reads TGTGCCAGCAGCGTAGGGGGACTAGCGGGGTTCCACCGGGATGAGCAGTTCTTC. Translating gives CASSVGGLAGFHRDEQFF.

This clone was counted a single time. CDR3 DNA: TGTGCCAGCAGTCGACAGGGGTCAGATACGCAGTATTTT. It translates to CASSRQGSDTQYF. This chain uses TRBV27 with TRBJ2-3; 8 bases match TRBD1. In germline, CDR1 is MNHEY, CDR2 SMNVEV (reference sequence). The length of the CDR3 is 13 residues. The V segment lost 5 bases and the J segment 4 bases; nucleotides outside the gene matches: 2.

This chain uses TRBV28 with TRBJ2-1; D gene uncertain. Germline assignment: CDR1 MDHEN and CDR2 SYDVKM. The CDR3 runs to 15 residues. Trimming shortened V by 5 bases and J by 1 base, and 12 bases separated the two germline ends. The CDR3 loop reads CASSPPRYSYNEQFF. CDR3 in DNA: TGTGCCAGCAGTCCCCCACGGTATTCCTACAATGAGCAGTTCTTC.

In its sample, this clone was seen once. CDR3 sequence: CASSQEPGWADTEAFF. The CDR3 nucleotides are TGCGCCAGCAGCCAAGAACCGGGGTGGGCGGACACTGAAGCTTTCTTT. The chain uses TRBV4-3 and TRBJ1-1; no clear D. The CDR3 has 16 amino acids. Trimming pared 0 bases from V and 3 bases from J, leaving 14 bases between. CDR1 and CDR2 (germline): LGHNA, YSLEER.

The chain uses TRBV10-3 and TRBJ1-1, with TRBD1 as a possible D gene (5 bases). This CDR3 comprises 13 residues. Germline assignment: CDR1 ENHRY and CDR2 SYGVKD. Trimming took 10 bases from V and 2 from J, leaving 14 bases between them. The CDR3 protein is CARRRDSNTEAFF. The CDR3 DNA reads as TGTGCCAGGCGCAGGGATTCTAACACTGAAGCTTTCTTT.

CDR3 coding DNA: TGTGCCAGCAGTCCACTGGTTAGCGGGAGGATCGAGGCTTACAATGAGCAGTTCTTC. Residues: CASSPLVSGRIEAYNEQFF. This rearrangement joins TRBV27 to TRBJ2-1; 10 bases are shared with TRBD2. Germline lookup yields CDR1 MNHEY and CDR2 SMNVEV (reference sequence). The CDR3 loop spans 19 amino acids. V gave up 5 bases and J gave up 4 bases; unmatched junction bases: 17.

This chain uses TRBV7-3 with TRBJ2-3; TRBD1 might be the D (7 bases). The germline gives CDR1 SGHTA, CDR2 FQGTGA. The CDR3 has 13 amino acids. Trimming removed 4 bases at V and 6 bases at J, with 11 bases between. The CDR3 reads CASSSQGGDTQYF. The CDR3 nucleotides read TGTGCCAGCAGCTCCCAGGGGGGTGATACGCAGTATTTT.

The CDR3 DNA is TGCAGCGCAATTAAGACAGGGGCCCTCACAGATACGCAGTATTTT. Its translation is CSAIKTGALTDTQYF. The chain recombines TRBV29-1 with TRBJ2-3, with 8 bases matching TRBD1. CDR1 SQVTM and CDR2 ANQGSEA come from the germline V gene. V was clipped by 7 bases and J by 2 bases; unmatched bases: 11. CDR3 length equals 15 residues.

This chain joins TRBV5-1 and TRBJ1-3; D is undetermined. This CDR3 is 15 amino acids long. Per the germline V gene, CDR1 is SGHRS and CDR2 is YFSETQ. Trimming cost V 0 bases and J 4 bases, with 11 bases left between them. CDR3 bases: TGCGCCAGCAGCTTGGCCGCGGGTTCGGGAAACACCATATATTTT. Translation gives CASSLAAGSGNTIYF.

The chain combines TRBV19 with TRBJ1-1; perhaps TRBD1 as D (5 bases). The CDR3 contains 13 residues. Between the trimmed V and J ends, which lost 4 bases and 9 bases, there was a span of 15 bases. Germline V CDR1 and CDR2: LNHDA, SQIVND (reference sequence). In DNA, the CDR3 is TGTGCCAGTAGTAACACACACCCAGGGAAAGCTTTCTTT. It encodes CASSNTHPGKAFF.